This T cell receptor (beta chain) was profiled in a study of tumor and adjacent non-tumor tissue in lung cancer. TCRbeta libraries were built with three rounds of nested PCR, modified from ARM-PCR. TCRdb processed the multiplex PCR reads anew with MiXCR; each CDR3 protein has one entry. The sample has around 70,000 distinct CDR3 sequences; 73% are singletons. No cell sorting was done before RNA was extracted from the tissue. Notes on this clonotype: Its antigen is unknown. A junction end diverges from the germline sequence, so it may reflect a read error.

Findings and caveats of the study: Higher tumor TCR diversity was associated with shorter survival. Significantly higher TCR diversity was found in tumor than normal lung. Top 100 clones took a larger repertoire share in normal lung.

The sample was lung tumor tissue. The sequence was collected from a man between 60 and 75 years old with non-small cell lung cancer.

The CDR3 here is CVSSPRGLAYEQYF. The CDR3 region has the DNA TGTGTCAGCAGCCCGAGAGGACTAGCCTACGAGCAGTACTTC. This sequence joins TRBV28 and TRBJ2-7; TRBD2 matches at 7 bases. Germline V gene lookup returns CDR1 MDHEN and CDR2 SYDVKM. The CDR3 is made up of 14 amino acids.